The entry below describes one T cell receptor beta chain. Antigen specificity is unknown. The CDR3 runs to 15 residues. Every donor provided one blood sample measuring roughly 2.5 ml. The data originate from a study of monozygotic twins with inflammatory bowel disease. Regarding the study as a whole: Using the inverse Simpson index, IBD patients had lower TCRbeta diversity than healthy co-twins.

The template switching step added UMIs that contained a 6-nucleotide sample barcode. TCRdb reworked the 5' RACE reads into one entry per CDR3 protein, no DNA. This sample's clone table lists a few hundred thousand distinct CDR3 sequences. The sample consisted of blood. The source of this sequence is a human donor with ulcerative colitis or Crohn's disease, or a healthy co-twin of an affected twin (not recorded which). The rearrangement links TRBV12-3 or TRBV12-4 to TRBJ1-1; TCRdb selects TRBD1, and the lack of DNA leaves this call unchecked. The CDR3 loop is CASSLETGPNTEAFF.